This T cell receptor (beta chain) is drawn from a study of blood T cell repertoires in COVID-19. Study summary: Both acute and convalescent COVID-19 samples were obtained from the United States, Italy and Spain. From T cells, B-cell-depleted T cells, or PBMCs came the material, which was cDNA or gDNA.

Some clones are missing from TCRdb's copy, which holds only in-frame ones; the method was immunoSEQ multiplex PCR. The sample contains under 250,000 clones, roughly 85% of which appear only once. Trimming removed 1 base at V and 8 bases at J, with 11 bases between. The CDR3 loop spans 13 amino acids. CDR1 and CDR2 (germline): LNHDA, SQIVND (reference sequence). The table lists this clone with a count of one. The cohort comprised adults aged 18 to 89 years residing in about 25 US areas. Participant-given clinical history determined each cohort assignment. The chain couples TRBV19 to TRBJ1-1, with D perhaps matching TRBD1 (5 bases). The specimen sequenced was PBMCs or T cells enriched from blood (not recorded which). This receptor was identified in a woman aged 45-59 years who had been exposed to COVID-19. CDR3 residues: CASSIGQGAEAFF. For the CDR3, the DNA is TGTGCCAGTAGTATAGGGCAGGGCGCAGAAGCTTTCTTT.